The 27 T cell receptor beta chains below come from one sample, sequenced in a study of shared clonotypes between healthy human individuals. Naive CD8 cells, CD45RO-negative and positively selected for CCR7, excluded terminally differentiated effector memory CD45RA+ cells. The assay was immunoSEQ multiplex PCR, and TCRdb's table has in-frame clones only and misses some. The data show some 2.1 million clones, 80% to 95% seen once. Sequenced material: naive CD8+ T cells from PBMCs. The receptors originated from a man in his late teens or twenties in good health. Some clones in this sample may be carry-over from other donors' samples.

The V call is TRBV7-2, the J call TRBJ2-7; TRBD1 might be the D (6 bases). Germline CDR1 is SGHTA and CDR2 is FQGNSA. The V end was cut by 1 base, the J end by 7 bases, with 20 bases between. The CDR3 spans 16 residues. CDR3 sequence (DNA): TGTGCCAGCAGCTTAGTCTTGGGGGCGGCTCTACGTGAGCAGTACTTC. It is translated as CASSLVLGAALREQYF.

A remark on this clone: The sample has other DNA sequences that encode this CDR3 too. The chain employs TRBV6-1 and TRBJ2-2; D is undetermined. CDR1 MNHNS and CDR2 SASEGT come from the germline V gene. The V gene lost 2 bases and the J gene lost 4 bases, with 5 bases spanning the gap. There are 13 residues in the CDR3. The CDR3 is CASSESSTGELFF. DNA for the CDR3: TGTGCCAGCAGTGAAAGCTCCACCGGGGAGCTGTTTTTT.

The rearrangement links TRBV27 to TRBJ2-7; D ambiguous. The CDR3 runs to 13 residues. Per the germline V gene, CDR1 is MNHEY and CDR2 is SMNVEV (reference sequence). The ends were cut back, 5 bases at V and 5 bases at J, with 13 bases in the middle. CDR3: CASSIARANEQYF. The CDR3 nucleotides are TGTGCCAGCAGTATAGCAAGGGCGAACGAGCAGTACTTC.

This chain links TRBV7-9 with TRBJ2-1, with unresolved D. Germline CDR1 and CDR2: SEHNR and FQNEAQ (reference sequence). V shed 0 bases and J shed 4 bases, with 16 bases lying between them. The CDR3 has 17 residues. The DNA of the CDR3 is TGTGCCAGCAGCTTAGCGGTTGGTAGTACACCATACAATGAGCAGTTCTTC. This translates into CASSLAVGSTPYNEQFF.

This clone was recorded once. The J gene is TRBJ2-7, the V gene TRBV9; 11 bases agree with TRBD2. The CDR3 length is 16 residues. The junction had 10 bases not matched to a gene; V was cut back by 4 bases and J by 4 bases. Germline-derived CDR1 and CDR2 are SGDLS and YYNGEE. CDR3 residues: CASSPALSGRAYEQYF. CDR3 bases: TGTGCCAGCAGCCCCGCGCTTAGCGGGAGGGCGTACGAGCAGTACTTC.

The chain has TRBV4-1 and TRBJ2-1; 7 bases line up with TRBD2. The CDR3 has 16 residues. V dropped 0 bases and J dropped 3; count of bases not matched to a gene: 5. The germline gives CDR1 MGHRA, CDR2 YSYEKL. Here the CDR3 reads CASSQERWEGYNEQFF. The CDR3 DNA sequence: TGCGCCAGCAGCCAAGAGAGGTGGGAGGGCTACAATGAGCAGTTCTTC.

The chain is built from TRBV7-6 and TRBJ2-1; the D is unclear. The V and J ends lost 3 bases and 0 bases respectively, with 6 bases between them. This CDR3 has 14 amino acids. Germline V gene data show CDR1 as SGHVS and CDR2 as FNYEAQ. The CDR3 loop reads CASSFTSSYNEQFF. The CDR3 coding sequence is TGTGCCAGCAGCTTCACGAGCTCCTACAATGAGCAGTTCTTC. The complete variable domain, with remaining parts taken from reference TRBV7-6 and TRBJ2-1, reads GAGVSQSPRYKVTKRGQDVALRCDPISGHVSLYWYRQALGQGPEFLTYFNYEAQQDKSGLPNDRFSAERPEGSISTLTIQRTEQRDSAMYRCASSFTSSYNEQFFGPGTRLTVL.

The chain combines TRBV21-1 with TRBJ1-5; the table's D call, TRBD1, has no DNA check behind it. TRBV21-1 represents a pseudogene. The CDR3 loop spans 18 amino acids. CDR3 nucleotides: TGTGCCAGCAGCAAGGGGAAGGCCCTAACCAGGGGCAATCAGCCCCAGCATTTT. This sequence encodes CASSKGKALTRGNQPQHF.

The chain recombines TRBV9 with TRBJ1-2; 7 positions agree with TRBD1. The CDR3 is made up of 16 amino acids. Germline V CDR1 and CDR2: SGDLS, YYNGEE. Trimming cost V 3 bases and J 7 bases; bases outside gene matches: 15. This CDR3 reads CASSEPMTGISFGYTF. The CDR3 coding sequence is TGTGCCAGCAGCGAGCCCATGACAGGGATTTCCTTTGGCTACACCTTC.

This rearrangement joins TRBV7-9 to TRBJ2-7; 10 bases agree with TRBD1. The J segment lost 5 bases and the V segment lost 5 bases, leaving 6 bases of the junction unmatched. The CDR3 is made up of 14 amino acids. The germline V gene encodes CDR1 SEHNR and CDR2 FQNEAQ (reference sequence). CDR3 residues: CASSPRDRGNEQYF. In DNA, the CDR3 is TGTGCCAGCAGCCCCCGGGACAGGGGTAACGAGCAGTACTTC.

The V and J genes are TRBV5-4 and TRBJ1-2, with TRBD1 identical over 8 bases. Trimming removed 0 bases from V and 0 bases from J; junction bases left unmatched: 10. The CDR3 has 18 residues. Germline lookup yields CDR1 SGHNT and CDR2 YYREEE (reference sequence). The CDR3 coding sequence is TGTGCCAGCAGCTTGGGCCGAGACCGGGACAGGCCTAACTATGGCTACACCTTC. Amino acid sequence: CASSLGRDRDRPNYGYTF.

The chain combines TRBV9 with TRBJ2-2, with 11 bases that match TRBD2. In germline, CDR1 is SGDLS, CDR2 YYNGEE. V lost 0 bases and J lost 9; bases outside the gene matches: 4. This CDR3 is 15 amino acids long. CDR3 sequence (DNA): TGTGCCAGCAGCGTAGAAACTAGCGGGAGTCGGGAGCTGTTTTTT. The encoded protein is CASSVETSGSRELFF.

The rearrangement links TRBV25-1 to TRBJ1-1; D is uncertain. This CDR3 has 17 amino acids. Germline V gene data show CDR1 as MGHDK and CDR2 as SYGVNS. V dropped 4 bases and J dropped 2 bases, with 20 bases sitting between them. The CDR3 DNA reads TGTGCCAGCAGTGCCACCCCATCCCGCCTTGTTAACACTGAAGCTTTCTTT. Protein: CASSATPSRLVNTEAFF.

This sequence joins TRBV7-6 and TRBJ2-7; D call uncertain. This CDR3 is built from 14 residues. V lost 3 bases and J 6 bases, leaving 15 bases between the germline ends. Germline-derived CDR1 and CDR2 are SGHVS and FNYEAQ. DNA of the CDR3: TGTGCCAGCAGCTTCAATGGCGTATTCTCCGAGCAGTACTTC. Protein: CASSFNGVFSEQYF.

CDR3 loop: CAIKRQGTNSGANVLTF. CDR3 DNA: TGTGCCATCAAGAGACAGGGGACGAACTCTGGGGCCAACGTCCTGACTTTC. The gene calls are TRBV10-3 and TRBJ2-6, with TRBD1 identical over 8 bases. CDR1 and CDR2 (germline): ENHRY, SYGVKD. The CDR3 is made up of 17 amino acids. Trimming at V came to 7 bases and at J to 0 bases, leaving 8 bases not matched to a gene.

The rearrangement links TRBV2 to TRBJ1-1, with 8 bases matching TRBD1. J lost 7 bases, V lost 5 bases, and 6 bases had no gene match. Germline loops: CDR1 SNHLY, CDR2 FYNNEI. The CDR3 sequence is 13 residues long. For the CDR3, the DNA is TGTGCCAGCAGTCCAGGGGGCCGGAGTGAAGCTTTCTTT. Its translation: CASSPGGRSEAFF.

The table lists this clone with a count of one. The genes are TRBV5-4 and TRBJ2-7; 8 bases line up with TRBD2. V lost 2 bases, J lost 0 bases, and 7 bases stayed unmatched. Germline-derived CDR1 and CDR2 are SGHNT and YYREEE (reference sequence). The CDR3 has 16 amino acids. As DNA, the CDR3 is TGTGCCAGCAGCTTAAGGCGGGAGGTCCCCTCCTACGAGCAGTACTTC. It specifies CASSLRREVPSYEQYF.

This rearrangement joins TRBV6-5 to TRBJ2-3, with 11 positions matching TRBD1. The V segment lost 3 bases and the J segment 5 bases; nucleotides outside the gene matches: 7. Per germline, CDR1 MNHEY and CDR2 SVGAGI. The CDR3 is 16 residues long. The CDR3 DNA is TGTGCCAGCAGTTATTTCCGGGACAGGGGGAAAGATACGCAGTATTTT. Its translation is CASSYFRDRGKDTQYF.

The chain couples TRBV28 to TRBJ1-2, with a possible D match to TRBD1 (5 bases). Trimming removed 6 bases from V and 0 bases from J, with 17 bases in between. Looked up from germline, CDR1 is MDHEN and CDR2 is SYDVKM. This CDR3 has 16 residues. CDR3 sequence reads: CASSSLGLFTNYGYTF. The CDR3, as DNA: TGTGCCAGCAGCTCCCTGGGACTTTTTACTAACTATGGCTACACCTTC.

This chain uses TRBV28 with TRBJ1-1, with D unresolved. V lost 0 bases and J 4 bases, leaving 12 bases between the germline ends. This CDR3 contains 15 residues. Looked up from germline, CDR1 is MDHEN and CDR2 is SYDVKM. CDR3 residues: CASSLWRELATEAFF. As DNA, the CDR3 is TGTGCCAGCAGTTTATGGAGGGAACTCGCCACTGAAGCTTTCTTT.

V and J are TRBV28 and TRBJ1-4; TRBD1 agrees at 10 bases. The CDR3 extends over 15 amino acids. The V segment lost 6 bases and the J segment 2 bases; nucleotides outside the gene matches: 3. CDR1 and CDR2 (germline): MDHEN, SYDVKM. In nucleotides, the CDR3 is TGTGCCAGCAGGGTGGACAGGGGGACTAATGAAAAACTGTTTTTT. Translating gives CASRVDRGTNEKLFF.

V gene TRBV27 combines with J gene TRBJ2-3; 10 bases agree with TRBD2. V trimming: 3 bases; J trimming: 6 bases; junction bases outside the gene matches: 12. The CDR3 totals 17 residues. Germline assignment: CDR1 MNHEY and CDR2 SMNVEV (reference sequence). CDR3 amino acids: CASSLVGLAGVEDTQYF. The CDR3 bases are TGTGCCAGCAGTTTGGTGGGTCTAGCGGGAGTCGAGGATACGCAGTATTTT.

The rearrangement links TRBV30 to TRBJ2-7; possibly TRBD2 for D (6 bases). The length of the CDR3 is 13 residues. Trimming stripped 0 bases from V and 3 bases from J, with 9 bases between. The V gene's germline CDR1 is GTSNPN and CDR2 SVGIG (reference sequence). The CDR3 region has the DNA TGTGCCTGGAGTGTCGCGGGACTCTACGAGCAGTACTTC. Protein: CAWSVAGLYEQYF.

The genes are TRBV16 and TRBJ2-2; 10 bases align to TRBD1. Germline assignment: CDR1 KGHSY and CDR2 FQNENV. The CDR3 runs 16 residues. The trim removed 1 base at V and 4 bases at J, leaving 3 bases unmatched. This chain's CDR3 is CASSQWRTGGTGELFF. The CDR3 DNA reads TGTGCCAGCAGCCAATGGCGGACAGGGGGCACCGGGGAGCTGTTTTTT.

The chain combines TRBV28 with TRBJ1-2, with D unresolved. Between the trimmed V and J ends, which lost 7 bases and 3 bases, there was a span of 12 bases. Looked up from germline, CDR1 is MDHEN and CDR2 is SYDVKM. The CDR3 spans 13 residues. The CDR3 bases are TGTGCCAGCATCCCCTCTGGGGACTATGGCTACACCTTC. It translates to CASIPSGDYGYTF.

This chain uses TRBV4-1 with TRBJ2-6; 10 bases agree with TRBD1. V lost 2 bases and J lost 2; bases outside the gene matches: 6. The CDR3 extends over 18 amino acids. The germline V gene has CDR1 MGHRA and CDR2 YSYEKL. CDR3 in DNA: TGCGCCAGCAGCCAAAGACAGGGGGCTGTGGCTGGGGCCAACGTCCTGACTTTC. It specifies CASSQRQGAVAGANVLTF.

This chain's CDR3 is CASSLEGPRDTGPYYGYTF. CDR3 nucleotides: TGTGCCAGCAGCTTAGAGGGCCCCCGGGACACAGGTCCATACTATGGCTACACCTTC. The chain joins TRBV7-9 to TRBJ1-2, with D possibly TRBD1 on 6 matching bases. Looked up from germline, CDR1 is SEHNR and CDR2 is FQNEAQ (reference sequence). The CDR3 has 19 amino acids. The V end was cut by 1 base, the J end by 3 bases, with 24 bases between.